The 30 T cell receptor beta chains below come from one sample, sequenced in a study of OX40 agonist ivuxolimab in advanced cancers. TCRdb keeps only in-frame clones here, not all; method: immunoSEQ multiplex PCR. The data show about 73,000 clones, 85% to 90% seen once. Sample: CD4+ or CD8+ T cells sorted from blood, taken in a trial of the OX40 agonist ivuxolimab. These TCRs come from an adult with an advanced solid tumor such as melanoma, head and neck, liver or kidney cancer.

The V gene is TRBV5-1, the J gene TRBJ2-7; 7 bases align to TRBD2. The germline V gene has CDR1 SGHRS and CDR2 YFSETQ. Trimming took 3 bases from V and 2 from J; bases not matched to a gene: 11. This CDR3 region has 16 residues. Written as DNA, the CDR3 is TGCGCCAGCAGCTGGGGACCCCAGCGGGACCCCTACGAGCAGTACTTC. This codes for CASSWGPQRDPYEQYF. Filled out from reference TRBV5-1 and TRBJ2-7, the complete variable domain reads KAGVTQTPRYLIKTRGQQVTLSCSPISGHRSVSWYQQTPGQGLQFLFEYFSETQRNKGNFPGRFSGRQFSNSRSEMNVSTLELGDSALYLCASSWGPQRDPYEQYFGPGTRLTVT.

The gene calls are TRBV5-1 and TRBJ2-7; 10 bases match TRBD2. V gave up 0 bases and J gave up 2 bases; unmatched junction bases: 2. Germline CDR1 and CDR2: SGHRS and YFSETQ. This CDR3 region has 15 residues. DNA for the CDR3: TGCGCCAGCAGCTTGGATACTAGCGGGACCTACGAGCAGTACTTC. Translation gives CASSLDTSGTYEQYF.

This rearrangement joins TRBV19 to TRBJ1-4; D gene unclear. V shed 7 bases and J shed 8 bases, with 8 bases lying between them. This CDR3 comprises 11 residues. Germline V gene sequence: CDR1 LNHDA, CDR2 SQIVND (reference sequence). CDR3 in DNA: TGTGCCAGTACGGGCGGAGAAAAACTGTTTTTT. Translation gives CASTGGEKLFF.

The CDR3, as DNA: TGTGCCAGCAGCTTGATGGTGGCTAGCACAGATACGCAGTATTTT. It yields the protein CASSLMVASTDTQYF. The rearrangement uses TRBV7-9 and TRBJ2-3; D gene uncertain. This CDR3 is built from 15 residues. The germline V gene encodes CDR1 SEHNR and CDR2 FQNEAQ (reference sequence). The germline V and J ends were trimmed by 3 bases and 0 bases, with 10 bases remaining between them.

This clone is a singleton in its sample. The chain carries TRBV6-1 and TRBJ2-7; 7 bases line up with TRBD1. The trim removed 8 bases at V and 5 bases at J, leaving 9 bases unmatched. CDR1 is MNHNS, CDR2 SASEGT, per germline. The CDR3 totals 13 residues. This chain's CDR3 is CASDLTGQDEQYF. The CDR3, as DNA: TGTGCCAGCGACTTGACAGGACAGGACGAGCAGTACTTC.

A remark on this clone: A junction end diverges from the germline sequence, so it may reflect a read error. The chain is built from TRBV19 and TRBJ2-3, with 14 bases matching TRBD2. The CDR3 has 15 residues. The germline gives CDR1 LNHDA, CDR2 SQIVND (reference sequence). CDR3 residues: CASARTSGRTETQYF. The CDR3 DNA reads as TGTGCCAGTGCGAGGACTAGCGGGAGGACAGAAACGCAGTATTTT. Based on the CDR3 plus reference TRBV19 and TRBJ2-3, the full variable domain is DGGITQSPKYLFRKEGQNVTLSCEQNLNHDAMYWYRQDPGQGLRLIYYSQIVNDFQKGDIAEGYSVSREKKESFPLTVTSAQKNPTAFYLCASARTSGRTETQYFGPGTRLTVL.

The chain employs TRBV30 and TRBJ2-1; D call uncertain. The CDR3 extends over 10 amino acids. Trimming removed 2 bases at V and 6 bases at J, with 2 bases between. Germline CDR1 reads GTSNPN; CDR2 reads SVGIG (reference sequence). The CDR3: CAWSRNEQFF. The CDR3 coding sequence is TGTGCCTGGAGTCGCAATGAGCAGTTCTTC.

The chain couples TRBV7-9 to TRBJ2-2; tentatively, D is TRBD1 (5 bases). V lost 1 base and J lost 3, with 9 bases in between. Per germline, CDR1 SEHNR and CDR2 FQNEAQ (reference sequence). This CDR3 is 15 amino acids long. The CDR3 protein is CASSLVSGYTGELFF. Written as DNA, the CDR3 is TGTGCCAGCAGCTTAGTGTCAGGGTACACCGGGGAGCTGTTTTTT.

This sequence joins TRBV19 and TRBJ2-3, with 7 bases fitting TRBD2. The germline gives CDR1 LNHDA, CDR2 SQIVND (reference sequence). J gave up 2 bases and V 4 bases, and 6 bases lay outside the gene matches. CDR3 length: 15 amino acids. The CDR3 is CASSKLAGTTDTQYF. In DNA form, the CDR3 reads TGTGCCAGTAGTAAATTAGCGGGCACCACAGATACGCAGTATTTT.

The chain combines TRBV15 with TRBJ2-7, with D possibly matching TRBD2 (6 bases). The V gene's germline CDR1 is LNHNV and CDR2 YYDKDF (reference sequence). The CDR3 contains 14 residues. Trimming removed 0 bases from V and 9 bases from J, with 15 bases in between. In DNA form, the CDR3 reads TGTGCCACCAGCAGAGATGCAGGAGGGTTGGCGCAGTACTTC. Its translation is CATSRDAGGLAQYF.

This clone was seen a few times. This rearrangement joins TRBV5-1 to TRBJ2-5; TRBD2 aligns across 7 bases. V gave up 4 bases and J gave up 5 bases; unmatched junction bases: 8. CDR3 length: 14 residues. CDR1 is SGHRS and CDR2 is YFSETQ in the germline V gene. The CDR3 nucleotides read TGCGCCAGCAGCATTTCCCTAGCGGCGGAGACCCAGTACTTC. Translating gives CASSISLAAETQYF.

The gene calls are TRBV12-2 and TRBJ2-7; the table's D call of TRBD2 was not tested on the DNA. TRBV12-2 corresponds to a pseudogene. This CDR3 contains 17 residues. The CDR3 region is CASRLFSVGGNLYEQYF. CDR3 coding DNA: TGTGCAAGTCGCTTATTCTCCGTGGGGGGGAATCTCTACGAGCAGTACTTC.

V is TRBV15 and J is TRBJ2-1, with a weak D call TRBD2 (6 bases). Trimming removed 1 base at V and 7 bases at J, with 11 bases between. CDR3 length: 14 residues. Germline assignment: CDR1 LNHNV and CDR2 YYDKDF (reference sequence). This CDR3 reads CATSRAGVINEQFF. In nucleotides, the CDR3 is TGTGCCACCAGCAGAGCGGGAGTGATAAATGAGCAGTTCTTC.

The rearrangement uses TRBV7-8 and TRBJ1-4; the D is unclear. V was shortened by 5 bases and J by 13 bases, with 17 bases between the two germline ends. The CDR3 runs to 13 residues. Germline CDR1 reads SGHVS; CDR2 reads FQNEAQ. CDR3 region: CASSPGDSAGLFF. The CDR3, as DNA: TGTGCCAGCAGCCCAGGCGATTCGGCAGGACTGTTTTTT. The full variable domain, in which reference TRBV7-8 and TRBJ1-4 provide the parts outside the CDR3, is GAGVSQSPRYKVAKRGQDVALRCDPISGHVSLFWYQQALGQGPEFLTYFQNEAQLDKSGLPSDRFFAERPEGSVSTLKIQRTQQEDSAVYLCASSPGDSAGLFFGSGTQLSVL.

V usage is TRBV28 and J usage is TRBJ2-2; 8 bases fit TRBD2. With V trimmed by 6 bases and J by 5 bases, 2 bases remained unmatched. Germline lookup yields CDR1 MDHEN and CDR2 SYDVKM. The CDR3 loop spans 13 amino acids. In DNA form, the CDR3 reads TGTGCCAGCAGAGCGGGGGCGACCGGGGAGCTGTTTTTT. Translated, it gives CASRAGATGELFF.

The chain combines TRBV11-3 with TRBJ2-1; a possible D gene is TRBD2 (6 bases). With 1 base removed from V and 6 bases from J, the gap between germline ends came to 19 bases. Germline V lookup: CDR1 SGHNT, CDR2 YENEEA. The CDR3 runs 17 residues. The CDR3 is CASSLGSRVLASNEQFF. CDR3 nucleotides: TGTGCCAGCAGCTTAGGCTCCAGGGTCCTAGCGAGCAATGAGCAGTTCTTC.

This clone turned up a few times. CDR3 sequence (DNA): TGTGCCAGCAGTGCAGGGGTTATTAACTATGGCTACACCTTC. Translation gives CASSAGVINYGYTF. The rearrangement joins TRBV2 to TRBJ1-2; D might be TRBD1 (6 bases). Germline loops: CDR1 SNHLY, CDR2 FYNNEI. The length of the CDR3 is 14 residues. V lost 4 bases and J lost 1, with 10 bases in between.

The chain uses TRBV7-9 and TRBJ2-2; perhaps D is TRBD1 or TRBD2 (6 bases each). Trimming cost V 3 bases and J 5 bases, with 10 bases left between them. Per the germline V gene, CDR1 is SEHNR and CDR2 is FQNEAQ (reference sequence). The length of the CDR3 is 14 residues. The CDR3 protein is CASSLDSGTGELFF. CDR3 DNA sequence: TGTGCCAGCAGCTTGGACAGCGGGACCGGGGAGCTGTTTTTT.

CDR3 loop: CASSEVGQVSNIQYF. The CDR3 DNA reads TGTGCCAGCAGTGAAGTAGGGCAGGTCTCAAACATTCAGTACTTC. The chain has TRBV2 and TRBJ2-4, with D uncertain. The germline CDR1 and CDR2 sequences are SNHLY and FYNNEI. The CDR3 is 15 residues long. V dropped 1 base and J dropped 6 bases, with 13 bases sitting between them. Full variable domain (remainder filled in from reference TRBV2 and TRBJ2-4): EPEVTQTPSHQVTQMGQEVILRCVPISNHLYFYWYRQILGQKVEFLVSFYNNEISEKSEIFDDQFSVERPDGSNFTLKIRSTKLEDSAMYFCASSEVGQVSNIQYFGAGTRLSVL.

This clone was seen only once. The rearrangement links TRBV18 to TRBJ2-7; 9 bases agree with TRBD2. Unmatched junction bases numbered 5, after V lost 3 bases and J lost 2 bases. The CDR3 is 15 residues long. Germline CDR1 and CDR2: KGHSH and LQKENI. The CDR3 here is CASSPLTSGPYEQYF. The CDR3 DNA follows: TGTGCCAGCTCACCTTTGACTAGCGGCCCCTACGAGCAGTACTTC.

This sequence joins TRBV27 and TRBJ2-2, with a weak D call TRBD1 (6 bases). V lost 2 bases, J lost 7 bases, and 14 bases lay in between. Germline-derived CDR1 and CDR2 are MNHEY and SMNVEV (reference sequence). This CDR3 has 15 amino acids. CDR3 region: CASSLSQGIGGELFF. The CDR3 bases are TGTGCCAGCAGTTTAAGCCAGGGGATCGGCGGGGAGCTGTTTTTT.

The genes are TRBV11-2 and TRBJ2-5; D is uncertain. Trimming removed 3 bases from V and 5 bases from J, with 4 bases in between. This CDR3 region has 11 residues. Per the germline V gene, CDR1 is SGHAT and CDR2 is FQNNGV. The CDR3 sequence is CASSFRETQYF. DNA of the CDR3: TGTGCCAGCAGCTTTCGGGAGACCCAGTACTTC.

This clone was seen once. The V and J genes are TRBV11-2 and TRBJ2-1; D may be TRBD1 (6 bases). Germline values: CDR1 SGHAT, CDR2 FQNNGV. The length of the CDR3 is 15 residues. V was shortened by 3 bases and J by 0 bases, with 9 bases between the two germline ends. The CDR3, as DNA: TGTGCCAGCAGCTTTAGGGGGAGCTCCTACAATGAGCAGTTCTTC. Translation gives CASSFRGSSYNEQFF. Full variable domain (rest looked up from reference TRBV11-2 and TRBJ2-1): EAGVAQSPRYKIIEKRQSVAFWCNPISGHATLYWYQQILGQGPKLLIQFQNNGVVDDSQLPKDRFSAERLKGVDSTLKIQPAKLEDSAVYLCASSFRGSSYNEQFFGPGTRLTVL.

The gene calls are TRBV4-1 and TRBJ2-1; 9 nucleotides match TRBD1. Trimming at V came to 5 bases and at J to 6 bases, leaving 5 bases not matched to a gene. The CDR3 runs 14 residues. Per the germline V gene, CDR1 is MGHRA and CDR2 is YSYEKL. The CDR3 is CASSGTGNINEQFF. CDR3 bases: TGCGCCAGCAGCGGGACAGGGAATATCAATGAGCAGTTCTTC.

This sequence joins TRBV21-1 and TRBJ1-2. TRBV21-1 is labeled a pseudogene. CDR3 size: 15 residues. CDR3 sequence (DNA): TGTGCCAGCAGCCCACCCTGGAGGGTCCGGACTGGCTACACCTTC. This gives the protein CASSPPWRVRTGYTF.

The chain combines TRBV30 with TRBJ1-6; 10 bases agree with TRBD1. The CDR3 covers 12 residues. Germline lookup yields CDR1 GTSNPN and CDR2 SVGIG (reference sequence). The CDR3 region is CASGQGNSPLHF. The DNA of the CDR3 is TGTGCATCGGGACAGGGGAATTCACCCCTCCACTTT. Variable domain in full (rest from reference TRBV30 and TRBJ1-6): SQTIHQWPATLVQPVGSPLSLECTVEGTSNPNLYWYRQAAGRGLQLLFYSVGIGQISSEVPQNLSASRPQDRQFILSSKKLLLSDSGFYLCASGQGNSPLHFGNGTRLTVT.

The chain carries TRBV19 and TRBJ1-5, with a weak D call TRBD1 (5 bases). Germline V lookup: CDR1 LNHDA, CDR2 SQIVND (reference sequence). Trimming left V 5 bases short and J 2 bases short, with 13 bases between. CDR3 length: 15 residues. The CDR3 DNA reads TGTGCCAGTAGTCGGGACCCCCGGGGCAATCAGCCCCAGCATTTT. It encodes CASSRDPRGNQPQHF. The entire variable domain, with the rest obtained from reference TRBV19 and TRBJ1-5, is as follows: DGGITQSPKYLFRKEGQNVTLSCEQNLNHDAMYWYRQDPGQGLRLIYYSQIVNDFQKGDIAEGYSVSREKKESFPLTVTSAQKNPTAFYLCASSRDPRGNQPQHFGDGTRLSIL.

The V and J genes are TRBV29-1 and TRBJ1-1; D is perhaps TRBD1 (5 bases). This CDR3 is built from 12 residues. Germline values: CDR1 SQVTM, CDR2 ANQGSEA. V was clipped by 7 bases and J by 7 bases, with 16 bases between them. For the CDR3, the DNA is TGCAGCGCTATGCGGGGGGTCCTTGAAGCTTTCTTT. This sequence encodes CSAMRGVLEAFF.

This sequence joins TRBV5-6 and TRBJ1-1, with TRBD1 matching 8 bases. CDR1 and CDR2 (germline): SGHDT, YYEEEE. Germline trimming cut 2 bases from V and 0 bases from J; bases unmatched to any gene: 6. This CDR3 contains 16 residues. The CDR3 bases are TGTGCCAGCAGCTTCTGGACAGGGACGATGAACACTGAAGCTTTCTTT. It specifies CASSFWTGTMNTEAFF.

The chain couples TRBV18 to TRBJ2-3; D possibly matches TRBD1 or TRBD2 (5 bases each). This CDR3 is built from 15 residues. V lost 8 bases and J lost 4, with 19 bases in between. The germline gives CDR1 KGHSH, CDR2 LQKENI. This CDR3 reads CASAPTPGSADTQYF. Here the CDR3 DNA reads TGTGCCAGCGCCCCAACGCCAGGGAGTGCAGATACGCAGTATTTT.